The 29 T cell receptor beta chains listed next were all sequenced from one sample in a study of shared clonotypes between healthy human individuals (dated by TCRdb to about 2020). The library was made by the immunoSEQ multiplex PCR assay. TCRdb stores this immuneACCESS table with in-frame sequences only. Part of the clones is absent; in the studies checked, under half of the shortfall reflects unresolved V genes, and no reason is known for the rest. The sample table records under 1,100,000 clones; more than 65% of these occur just once. Approximately 1.5% of the sample lies in the top ten. Sequencing was done on a sample of memory CD4+ T cells sorted from blood. The sample's cell subset or site label is to be understood as: CD45RA-negative fraction. The receptors derive from a man younger than 35 in good health.

This clone was counted only a few times. The chain uses TRBV7-2 and TRBJ2-1; D is tentatively TRBD1 or TRBD2 (5 bases each). The germline V gene has CDR1 SGHTA and CDR2 FQGNSA. Trimming took off 3 bases at V and 8 bases at J, with 14 bases between the two ends. The CDR3 is made up of 14 amino acids. The chain's CDR3 is CASSFGTLYDEQFF. CDR3 in DNA: TGTGCCAGCAGCTTTGGGACCTTATATGATGAGCAGTTCTTC.

This chain uses TRBV7-2 with TRBJ2-6, with D possibly being TRBD2 (6 bases). Germline V lookup: CDR1 SGHTA, CDR2 FQGNSA. V lost 2 bases, J lost 0 bases, and 14 bases lay in between. This CDR3 contains 18 residues. The DNA of the CDR3 is TGTGCCAGCAGCTTACTGGGACTCTACGCCTCTGGGGCCAACGTCCTGACTTTC. Translating it yields CASSLLGLYASGANVLTF.

The V gene is TRBV25-1, the J gene TRBJ2-3, with a possible D match to TRBD1 (5 bases). Germline loops: CDR1 MGHDK, CDR2 SYGVNS. The CDR3 is 15 residues long. V was cut by 5 bases and J by 0 bases, with 12 bases left in between. The CDR3 DNA is TGTGCCAGCAGTTCCCCCCAGGGTAGCACAGATACGCAGTATTTT. Encoded protein: CASSSPQGSTDTQYF.

Points on this clone: In the same sample, other DNA sequences code for this CDR3. The CDR3 bases are TGTGCCAGCAGCTTGGGGGGAGGCTCACCCCTCCACTTT. Protein product: CASSLGGGSPLHF. The V and J genes are TRBV7-2 and TRBJ1-6, with a possible D match to TRBD1 (5 bases). V lost 3 bases to trimming and J lost 10 bases, with 10 bases between them. CDR3 length: 13 residues. The germline V gene has CDR1 SGHTA and CDR2 FQGNSA.

The chain joins TRBV11-2 to TRBJ1-1; 7 bases match TRBD1. Germline V gene sequence: CDR1 SGHAT, CDR2 FQNNGV. The CDR3 loop spans 15 amino acids. The V segment lost 2 bases and the J segment 4 bases; nucleotides outside the gene matches: 7. The CDR3, as DNA: TGTGCCAGCAGCTTAACTACAGGGGTGGGCACTGAAGCTTTCTTT. Translation: CASSLTTGVGTEAFF.

This rearrangement joins TRBV28 to TRBJ1-5; D remains ambiguous. CDR3 length: 13 residues. Trimming removed 5 bases at V and 11 bases at J, with 16 bases between. The V gene's germline CDR1 is MDHEN and CDR2 SYDVKM. DNA for the CDR3: TGTGCCAGCAGTACCCGGGTCCTCCAAGCCCAGCATTTT. This encodes CASSTRVLQAQHF.

This clone was counted only a few times. V gene TRBV7-9 combines with J gene TRBJ2-7; 10 bases line up with TRBD1. The CDR3 has 15 residues. CDR1 and CDR2 from the germline V gene are SEHNR and FQNEAQ (reference sequence). V shed 5 bases and J 2 bases; nucleotides not matched to a gene: 6. In DNA form, the CDR3 reads TGTGCCAGCAGCCCGAGTGGGACAGGGGCCTACGAGCAGTACTTC. Its translation: CASSPSGTGAYEQYF.

The genes are TRBV11-2 and TRBJ2-5; D ambiguous. CDR3 size: 13 residues. The V end was cut by 0 bases, the J end by 2 bases, with 4 bases between. CDR1 is SGHAT and CDR2 is FQNNGV in the germline V gene. CDR3 amino acids: CASSLELQETQYF. The CDR3 nucleotides are TGTGCCAGCAGCTTAGAGCTACAAGAGACCCAGTACTTC.

The rearrangement uses TRBV5-1 and TRBJ2-4, with D perhaps matching TRBD2 (5 bases). Germline CDR1 SGHRS, CDR2 YFSETQ. The CDR3 is made up of 17 amino acids. V was clipped by 2 bases and J by 0 bases, with 15 bases between them. CDR3 region: CASSLGGTEVAKNIQYF. For the CDR3, the DNA is TGCGCCAGCAGCTTAGGAGGAACGGAGGTAGCCAAAAACATTCAGTACTTC.

The gene calls are TRBV6-6 and TRBJ2-1; tentative D call: TRBD2 (6 bases). The germline V gene has CDR1 MNHNY and CDR2 SVGAGI (reference sequence). Trimming took 5 bases from V and 4 from J, leaving 12 bases between them. CDR3 size: 14 residues. CDR3 sequence (DNA): TGTGCCAGCAGTCCGACCGGGGGTTACAATGAGCAGTTCTTC. Its translation: CASSPTGGYNEQFF.

This clone occurred a few times. The chain combines TRBV5-1 with TRBJ2-7, with 7 bases identical to TRBD1. The CDR3 runs to 11 residues. In germline, CDR1 is SGHRS, CDR2 YFSETQ. V gave up 5 bases and J gave up 7 bases; unmatched junction bases: 3. As DNA, the CDR3 is TGCGCCAGCAGTACAGGGGTAGAGCAGTACTTC. Its translation is CASSTGVEQYF.

This clone came up many times. The chain joins TRBV2 to TRBJ2-1; D gene unclear. The germline V gene has CDR1 SNHLY and CDR2 FYNNEI. Trimming stripped 4 bases from V and 3 bases from J, with 4 bases between. The CDR3 is 12 residues long. The DNA of the CDR3 is TGTGCCAGCAGTGGGGACTACAATGAGCAGTTCTTC. Protein sequence: CASSGDYNEQFF. Looking up the rest from reference TRBV2 and TRBJ2-1 gives the full variable domain: EPEVTQTPSHQVTQMGQEVILRCVPISNHLYFYWYRQILGQKVEFLVSFYNNEISEKSEIFDDQFSVERPDGSNFTLKIRSTKLEDSAMYFCASSGDYNEQFFGPGTRLTVL.

This sequence joins TRBV19 and TRBJ2-7, with a tentative D call TRBD1 (6 bases). V lost 5 bases and J lost 2, with 13 bases in between. Germline V gene sequence: CDR1 LNHDA, CDR2 SQIVND (reference sequence). This CDR3 is 14 amino acids long. The CDR3 DNA is TGTGCCAGTAGTTCGAACAGGGAGCCCTACGAGCAGTACTTC. Translating gives CASSSNREPYEQYF.

This sequence joins TRBV5-4 and TRBJ2-1; the D gene is possibly TRBD2 (5 bases). V shed 2 bases and J shed 15 bases, with 15 bases lying between them. The CDR3 length is 12 residues. Germline CDR1 and CDR2: SGHNT and YYREEE (reference sequence). This chain's CDR3 is CASSFPPARGFF. The DNA for the CDR3 is TGTGCCAGCAGCTTCCCCCCGGCACGGGGGTTCTTC. Full variable domain (outside the CDR3, taken from reference TRBV5-4 and TRBJ2-1): ETGVTQSPTHLIKTRGQQVTLRCSSQSGHNTVSWYQQALGQGPQFIFQYYREEENGRGNFPPRFSGLQFPNYSSELNVNALELDDSALYLCASSFPPARGFFGPGTRLTVL.

Comment on this clone: An end of the junction does not agree with germline; a read error may underlie this. The J gene is TRBJ2-2, the V gene TRBV7-3; a weak D match, TRBD1 (6 bases). CDR3 length equals 11 residues. The V gene's germline CDR1 is SGHTA and CDR2 FQGTGA. CDR3 region: CASSLEGGPIF. CDR3 nucleotide sequence: TGTGCCAGCAGCTTAGAAGGGGGACCGATTTTT.

This clone was counted once. The genes are TRBV4-1 and TRBJ2-3; 9 bases agree with TRBD2. The germline V gene has CDR1 MGHRA and CDR2 YSYEKL. The CDR3 is 16 amino acids. The ends lost 1 base at V and 5 bases at J; junction bases unmatched: 7. CDR3 sequence: CASSQVRRGGLDTQYF. DNA for the CDR3: TGCGCCAGCAGCCAAGTTCGGCGGGGGGGCCTAGATACGCAGTATTTT.

As regards this clone: Other DNA sequences of this sample code for an identical CDR3. The chain uses TRBV30 and TRBJ1-4; tentatively, D is TRBD1 (5 bases). The CDR3 totals 13 residues. CDR1 GTSNPN and CDR2 SVGIG come from the germline V gene (reference sequence). V was shortened by 3 bases and J by 4 bases, with 9 bases between the two germline ends. For the CDR3, the DNA is TGTGCCTGGAGGGGCCAGGGTAATGAAAAACTGTTTTTT. Translated, it gives CAWRGQGNEKLFF.

V gene TRBV6-1 combines with J gene TRBJ1-1; D may be TRBD1 (6 bases). The V end was cut by 10 bases, the J end by 1 base, with 19 bases between. Germline lookup yields CDR1 MNHNS and CDR2 SASEGT. The CDR3 covers 15 residues. CDR3 coding DNA: TGTGCCATTGCCCATGCCGGGGGGCGGAACACTGAAGCTTTCTTT. Amino acids: CAIAHAGGRNTEAFF.

The chain is built from TRBV5-6 and TRBJ1-4, with D possibly being TRBD1 (5 bases). Trimming took 4 bases from V and 4 from J, leaving 14 bases between them. The CDR3 extends over 15 amino acids. The germline V gene has CDR1 SGHDT and CDR2 YYEEEE. CDR3 nucleotides: TGTGCCAGCAGCCTCTCAATGGGACTTAATGAAAAACTGTTTTTT. It yields the protein CASSLSMGLNEKLFF.

The chain's CDR3 is CASSSVTRNYGYTF. As DNA, the CDR3 is TGTGCCAGCAGTTCCGTTACAAGAAACTATGGCTACACCTTC. The chain combines TRBV28 with TRBJ1-2; D gene ambiguous. Trimming left V 4 bases short and J 2 bases short, with 11 bases between. The CDR3 sequence is 14 residues long. Germline V gene sequence: CDR1 MDHEN, CDR2 SYDVKM.

This chain uses TRBV5-4 with TRBJ2-3, with D possibly matching TRBD2 (6 bases). Trimming took off 4 bases at V and 4 bases at J, with 13 bases between the two ends. CDR3 length equals 14 residues. The germline V gene has CDR1 SGHNT and CDR2 YYREEE (reference sequence). The CDR3 sequence is CASSLTGLSDTQYF. As DNA, the CDR3 is TGTGCCAGCAGCCTAACGGGACTTTCAGATACGCAGTATTTT.

The J gene is TRBJ1-4, the V gene TRBV4-1; D ambiguous. The CDR3 length is 19 residues. V lost 0 bases and J lost 0, with 17 bases in between. Germline CDR1 and CDR2: MGHRA and YSYEKL. The DNA for the CDR3 is TGCGCCAGCAGCCAAGAGAGGGTGGGTTTGTACCCAACTAATGAAAAACTGTTTTTT. Protein: CASSQERVGLYPTNEKLFF.

The chain carries TRBV5-8 and TRBJ2-5; D perhaps matches TRBD2 (5 bases). Trimming pared 0 bases from V and 5 bases from J, leaving 11 bases between. In germline, CDR1 is SGHTS, CDR2 YDEGEE. The CDR3 contains 14 residues. CDR3 sequence reads: CASSLVLRRETQYF. Here the CDR3 DNA reads TGTGCCAGCAGCTTGGTGCTCCGGAGGGAGACCCAGTACTTC.

The chain recombines TRBV6-1 with TRBJ1-2; D uncertain. The CDR3 loop spans 11 amino acids. CDR1 MNHNS and CDR2 SASEGT come from the germline V gene. V lost 5 bases and J 7 bases, leaving 8 bases between the germline ends. CDR3 region: CASSRVSGYTF. The CDR3 bases are TGTGCCAGCAGTCGGGTGAGTGGCTACACCTTC.

The V and J genes are TRBV19 and TRBJ1-2; D unclear. CDR1 LNHDA and CDR2 SQIVND come from the germline V gene (reference sequence). The CDR3 runs 14 residues. Trimming left V 6 bases short and J 6 bases short, with 17 bases between. CDR3 sequence (DNA): TGTGCCAGTAGGGGGAGTTTGAACTCCGATGGCTACACCTTC. Translated, it gives CASRGSLNSDGYTF.

The rearrangement links TRBV30 to TRBJ1-1; D gene unclear. This CDR3 comprises 13 residues. From germline, CDR1 is GTSNPN and CDR2 SVGIG (reference sequence). V shed 5 bases and J shed 7 bases, with 17 bases lying between them. The CDR3 DNA follows: TGTGCCTGGGGGCTTAGGGCTACTGTTGAAGCTTTCTTT. Amino acid sequence: CAWGLRATVEAFF.

The J gene is TRBJ1-4, the V gene TRBV19, with TRBD1 matching over 7 bases. The CDR3 extends over 12 amino acids. V dropped 9 bases and J dropped 8; count of bases not matched to a gene: 6. Germline V CDR1 and CDR2: LNHDA, SQIVND (reference sequence). CDR3 DNA sequence: TGTGCCAGCAGACAGGGAATCGAAAAACTGTTTTTT. Its translation: CASRQGIEKLFF.

This clone turned up a few times. The chain links TRBV9 to TRBJ1-2; the D is unclear. V lost 4 bases to trimming and J lost 1 base, with 14 bases between them. The CDR3 is made up of 15 amino acids. CDR1 SGDLS and CDR2 YYNGEE come from the germline V gene. In DNA, the CDR3 is TGTGCCAGCAGCCCCCATGGCGGGGATAACTATGGCTACACCTTC. Its protein is CASSPHGGDNYGYTF. Full variable domain (missing parts from reference TRBV9 and TRBJ1-2): DSGVTQTPKHLITATGQRVTLRCSPRSGDLSVYWYQQSLDQGLQFLIQYYNGEERAKGNILERFSAQQFPDLHSELNLSSLELGDSALYFCASSPHGGDNYGYTFGSGTRLTVV.

This clone has more than one count but fewer than ten. The chain carries TRBV7-9 and TRBJ1-1; D gene uncertain. This CDR3 is built from 15 residues. From germline, CDR1 is SEHNR and CDR2 FQNEAQ (reference sequence). Trimming stripped 0 bases from V and 1 base from J, with 9 bases between. The CDR3 sequence: CASSLAGGKNTEAFF. The CDR3 region has the DNA TGTGCCAGCAGCTTAGCAGGAGGCAAGAACACTGAAGCTTTCTTT. The full variable domain, in which reference TRBV7-9 and TRBJ1-1 provide the parts outside the CDR3, is DTGVSQNPRHKITKRGQNVTFRCDPISEHNRLYWYRQTLGQGPEFLTYFQNEAQLEKSRLLSDRFSAERPKGSFSTLEIQRTEQGDSAMYLCASSLAGGKNTEAFFGQGTRLTVV.